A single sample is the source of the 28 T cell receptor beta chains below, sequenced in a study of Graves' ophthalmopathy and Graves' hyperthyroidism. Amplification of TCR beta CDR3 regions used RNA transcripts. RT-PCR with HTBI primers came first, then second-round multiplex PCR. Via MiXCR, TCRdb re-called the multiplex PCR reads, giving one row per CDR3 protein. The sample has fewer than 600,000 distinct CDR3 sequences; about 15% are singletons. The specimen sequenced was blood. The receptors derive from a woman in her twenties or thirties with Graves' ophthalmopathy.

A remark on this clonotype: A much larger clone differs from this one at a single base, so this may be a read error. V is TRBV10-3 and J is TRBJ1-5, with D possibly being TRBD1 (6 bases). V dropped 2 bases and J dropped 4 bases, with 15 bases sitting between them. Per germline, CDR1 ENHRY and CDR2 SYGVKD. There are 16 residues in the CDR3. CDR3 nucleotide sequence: TGTGCCATCAGTGAGAGGTCCGGGGGACAAAATCAGCCCCAGCATTTT. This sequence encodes CAISERSGGQNQPQHF.

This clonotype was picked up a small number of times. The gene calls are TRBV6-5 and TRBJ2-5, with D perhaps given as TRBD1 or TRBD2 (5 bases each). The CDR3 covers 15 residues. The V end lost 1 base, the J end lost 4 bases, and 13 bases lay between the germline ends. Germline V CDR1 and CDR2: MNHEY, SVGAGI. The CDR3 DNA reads TGTGCCAGCAGTTACTTAGGGCTTGGGGGAGAGACCCAGTACTTC. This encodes CASSYLGLGGETQYF.

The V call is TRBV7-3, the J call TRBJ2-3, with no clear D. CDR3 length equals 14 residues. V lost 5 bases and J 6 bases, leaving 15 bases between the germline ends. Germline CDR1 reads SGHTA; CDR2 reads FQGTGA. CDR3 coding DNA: TGTGCCAGCAGCGCCCTCTCTGGTCCCGATACGCAGTATTTT. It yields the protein CASSALSGPDTQYF.

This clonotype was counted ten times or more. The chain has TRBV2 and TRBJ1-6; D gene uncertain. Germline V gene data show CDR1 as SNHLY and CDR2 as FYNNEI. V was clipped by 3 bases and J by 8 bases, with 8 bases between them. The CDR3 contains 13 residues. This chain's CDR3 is CASSESRDSPLHF. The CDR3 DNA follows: TGTGCCAGCAGTGAGTCAAGAGATTCACCCCTCCACTTT. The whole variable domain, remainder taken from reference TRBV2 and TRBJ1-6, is EPEVTQTPSHQVTQMGQEVILRCVPISNHLYFYWYRQILGQKVEFLVSFYNNEISEKSEIFDDQFSVERPDGSNFTLKIRSTKLEDSAMYFCASSESRDSPLHFGNGTRLTVT.

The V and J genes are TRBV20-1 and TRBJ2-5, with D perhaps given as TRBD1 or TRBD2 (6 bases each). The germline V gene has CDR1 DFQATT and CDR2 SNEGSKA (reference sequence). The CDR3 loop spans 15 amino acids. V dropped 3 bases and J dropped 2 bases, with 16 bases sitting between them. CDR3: CSARGAGGRQETQYF. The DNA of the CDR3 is TGCAGTGCTAGGGGGGCTGGGGGGAGGCAAGAGACCCAGTACTTC.

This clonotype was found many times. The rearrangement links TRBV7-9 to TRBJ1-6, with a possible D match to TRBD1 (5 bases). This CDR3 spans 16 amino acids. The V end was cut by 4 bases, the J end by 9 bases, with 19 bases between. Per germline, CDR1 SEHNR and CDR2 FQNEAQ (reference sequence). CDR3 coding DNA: TGTGCCAGCAGCTCCCGGGGGGGAACTGCCGGTTCACCCCTCCACTTT. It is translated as CASSSRGGTAGSPLHF.

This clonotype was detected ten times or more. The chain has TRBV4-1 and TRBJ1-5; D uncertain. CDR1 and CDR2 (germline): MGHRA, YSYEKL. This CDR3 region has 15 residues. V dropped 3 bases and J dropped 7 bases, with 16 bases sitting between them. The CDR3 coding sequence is TGCGCCAGCAGCCACAGCTCGGCGCGAGGACAGCCCCAGCATTTT. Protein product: CASSHSSARGQPQHF.

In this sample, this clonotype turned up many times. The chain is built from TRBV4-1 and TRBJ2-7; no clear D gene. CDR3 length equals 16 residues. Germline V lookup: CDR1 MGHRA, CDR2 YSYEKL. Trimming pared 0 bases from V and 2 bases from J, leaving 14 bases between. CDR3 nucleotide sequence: TGCGCCAGCAGCCAAGATTTGGGGAACAGCCCCTACGAGCAGTACTTC. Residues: CASSQDLGNSPYEQYF.

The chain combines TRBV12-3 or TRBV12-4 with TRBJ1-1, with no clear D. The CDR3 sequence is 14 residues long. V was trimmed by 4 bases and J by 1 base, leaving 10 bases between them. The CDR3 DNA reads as TGTGCCAGCAGTTCCTCCCCGAAGAACACTGAAGCTTTCTTT. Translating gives CASSSSPKNTEAFF.

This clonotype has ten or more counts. The CDR3 DNA sequence: TGTGCCAGCAGCAGCCCGGGAGAGGGCGGCTCACCCCTCCACTTT. As protein: CASSSPGEGGSPLHF. This chain joins TRBV6-1 and TRBJ1-6; D remains unclear. The CDR3 runs 15 residues. V lost 6 bases, J lost 10 bases, and 19 bases lay in between. Looked up from germline, CDR1 is MNHNS and CDR2 is SASEGT.

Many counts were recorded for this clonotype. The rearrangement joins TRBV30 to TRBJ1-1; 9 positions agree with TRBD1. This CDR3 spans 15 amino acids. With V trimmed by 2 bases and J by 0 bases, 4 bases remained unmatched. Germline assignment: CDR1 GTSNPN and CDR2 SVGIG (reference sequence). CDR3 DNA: TGTGCCTGGAGTACCGGGACAGGGATGAACACTGAAGCTTTCTTT. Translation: CAWSTGTGMNTEAFF.

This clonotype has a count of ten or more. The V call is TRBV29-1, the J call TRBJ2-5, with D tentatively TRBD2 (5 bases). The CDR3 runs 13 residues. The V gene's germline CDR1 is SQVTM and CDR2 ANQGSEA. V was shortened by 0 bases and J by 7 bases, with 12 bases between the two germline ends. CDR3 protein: CSVEEEVVGTQYF. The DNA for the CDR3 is TGCAGCGTTGAAGAGGAGGTAGTTGGGACCCAGTACTTC.

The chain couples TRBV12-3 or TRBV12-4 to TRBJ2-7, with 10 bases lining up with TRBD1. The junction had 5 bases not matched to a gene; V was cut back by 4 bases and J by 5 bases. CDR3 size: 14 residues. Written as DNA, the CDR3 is TGTGCCAGCAGTTCCGACAGGGGGCTAAACGAGCAGTACTTC. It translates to CASSSDRGLNEQYF.

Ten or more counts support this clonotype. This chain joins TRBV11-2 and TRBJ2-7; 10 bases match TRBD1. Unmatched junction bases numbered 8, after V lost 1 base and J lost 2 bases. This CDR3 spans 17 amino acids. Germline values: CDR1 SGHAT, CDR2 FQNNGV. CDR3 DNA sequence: TGTGCCAGCAGCTTAGGGGGAGGGGACAGGGGACCCTACGAGCAGTACTTC. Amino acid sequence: CASSLGGGDRGPYEQYF.

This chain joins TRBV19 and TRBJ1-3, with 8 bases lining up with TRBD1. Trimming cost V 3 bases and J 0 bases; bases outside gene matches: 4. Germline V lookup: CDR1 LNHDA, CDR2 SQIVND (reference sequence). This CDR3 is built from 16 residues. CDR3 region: CASSIDRGGSGNTIYF. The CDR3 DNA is TGTGCCAGTAGTATCGACAGGGGCGGCTCTGGAAACACCATATATTTT.

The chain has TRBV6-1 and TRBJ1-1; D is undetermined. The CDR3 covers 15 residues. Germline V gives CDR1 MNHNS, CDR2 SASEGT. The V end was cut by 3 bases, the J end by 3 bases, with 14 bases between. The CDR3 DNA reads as TGTGCCAGCAGTGAGGCGAAGGTAGTCTACACTGAAGCTTTCTTT. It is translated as CASSEAKVVYTEAFF.

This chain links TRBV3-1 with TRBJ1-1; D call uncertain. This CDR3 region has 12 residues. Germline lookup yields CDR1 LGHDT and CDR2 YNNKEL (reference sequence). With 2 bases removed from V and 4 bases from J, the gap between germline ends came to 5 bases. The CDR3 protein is CASSQMGTEAFF. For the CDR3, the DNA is TGTGCCAGCAGCCAAATGGGCACTGAAGCTTTCTTT.

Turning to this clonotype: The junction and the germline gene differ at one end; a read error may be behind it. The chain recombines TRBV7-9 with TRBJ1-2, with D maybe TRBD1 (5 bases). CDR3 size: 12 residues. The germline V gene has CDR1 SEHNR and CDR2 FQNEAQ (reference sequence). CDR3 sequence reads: CANSLGDYGYTF. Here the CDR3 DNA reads TGTGCCAACAGCTTAGGGGACTATGGCTACACCTTC.

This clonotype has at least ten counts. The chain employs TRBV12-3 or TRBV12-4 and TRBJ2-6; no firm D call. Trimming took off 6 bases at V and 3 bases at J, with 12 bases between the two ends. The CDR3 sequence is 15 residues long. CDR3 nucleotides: TGTGCCAGCAGCACGGGTGCGCTTGGGGCCAACGTCCTGACTTTC. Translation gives CASSTGALGANVLTF.

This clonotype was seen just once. The CDR3 loop reads CASSLGNRATEAFF. Here the CDR3 DNA reads TGCGCCAGCAGCTTGGGGAACCGGGCGACTGAAGCTTTCTTT. The J gene is TRBJ1-1, the V gene TRBV5-1; no firm D call. The V gene's germline CDR1 is SGHRS and CDR2 YFSETQ. The CDR3 sequence is 14 residues long. Trimming took off 0 bases at V and 5 bases at J, with 11 bases between the two ends. Using reference TRBV5-1 and TRBJ1-1 for the parts outside the CDR3, the full variable domain is KAGVTQTPRYLIKTRGQQVTLSCSPISGHRSVSWYQQTPGQGLQFLFEYFSETQRNKGNFPGRFSGRQFSNSRSEMNVSTLELGDSALYLCASSLGNRATEAFFGQGTRLTVV.

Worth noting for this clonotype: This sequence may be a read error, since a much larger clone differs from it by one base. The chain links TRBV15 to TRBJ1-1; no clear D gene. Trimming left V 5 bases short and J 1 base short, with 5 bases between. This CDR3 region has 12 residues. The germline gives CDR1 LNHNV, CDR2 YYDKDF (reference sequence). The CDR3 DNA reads TGTGCCACCAGCGCAGAGAACACTGAAGCTTTCTTT. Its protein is CATSAENTEAFF.

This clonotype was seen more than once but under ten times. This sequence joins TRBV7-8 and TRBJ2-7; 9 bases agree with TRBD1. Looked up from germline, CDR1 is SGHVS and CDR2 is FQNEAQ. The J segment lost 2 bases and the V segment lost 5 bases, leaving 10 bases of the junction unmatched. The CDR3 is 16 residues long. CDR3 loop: CASSLGTGTGTYEQYF. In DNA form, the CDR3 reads TGTGCCAGCAGCCTGGGCACCGGGACAGGGACCTACGAGCAGTACTTC.

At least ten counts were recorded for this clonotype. CDR3 sequence reads: CAISESTGNNQPQHF. For the CDR3, the DNA is TGTGCCATCAGTGAGTCGACAGGGAATAATCAGCCCCAGCATTTT. V and J are TRBV10-3 and TRBJ1-5; TRBD1 matches at 7 bases. The CDR3 loop spans 15 amino acids. CDR1 and CDR2 (germline): ENHRY, SYGVKD. V shed 0 bases, J shed 4 bases, and the junction held 3 bases outside the gene matches.

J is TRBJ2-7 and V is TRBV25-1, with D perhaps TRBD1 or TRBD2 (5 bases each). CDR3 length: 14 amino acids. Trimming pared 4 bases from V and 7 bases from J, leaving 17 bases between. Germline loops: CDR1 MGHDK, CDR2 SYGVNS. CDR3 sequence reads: CASSGNGATREQYF. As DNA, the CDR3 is TGTGCCAGCAGTGGAAACGGGGCCACTAGGGAGCAGTACTTC.

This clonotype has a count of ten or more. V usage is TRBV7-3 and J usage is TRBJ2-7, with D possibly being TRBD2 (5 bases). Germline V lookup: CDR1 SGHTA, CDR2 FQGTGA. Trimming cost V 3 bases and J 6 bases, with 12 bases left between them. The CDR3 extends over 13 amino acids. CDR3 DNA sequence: TGTGCCAGCAGCTTCACCTCCGAGGGCGAGCAGTACTTC. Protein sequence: CASSFTSEGEQYF.

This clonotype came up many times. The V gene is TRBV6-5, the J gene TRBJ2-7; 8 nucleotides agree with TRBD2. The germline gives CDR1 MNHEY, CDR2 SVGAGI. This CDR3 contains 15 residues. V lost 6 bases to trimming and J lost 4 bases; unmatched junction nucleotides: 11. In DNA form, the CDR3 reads TGTGCCAGCAGCTTCCGGGCTAGCGGGTCGTACGAGCAGTACTTC. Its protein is CASSFRASGSYEQYF.

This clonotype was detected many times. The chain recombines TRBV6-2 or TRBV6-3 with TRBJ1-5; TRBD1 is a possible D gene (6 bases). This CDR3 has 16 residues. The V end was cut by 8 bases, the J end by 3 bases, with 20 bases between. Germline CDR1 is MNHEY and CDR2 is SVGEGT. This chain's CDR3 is CASAAKLQGPNQPQHF. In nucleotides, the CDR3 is TGTGCCAGCGCTGCTAAATTACAGGGACCCAATCAGCCCCAGCATTTT.

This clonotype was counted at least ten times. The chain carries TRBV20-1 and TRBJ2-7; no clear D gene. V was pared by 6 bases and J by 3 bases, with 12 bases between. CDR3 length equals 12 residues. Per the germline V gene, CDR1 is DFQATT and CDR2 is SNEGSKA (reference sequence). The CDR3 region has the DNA TGCAGTGCGGAAGCCGGAGACTACGAGCAGTACTTC. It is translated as CSAEAGDYEQYF.